This T cell receptor (beta chain) came from a study of shared clonotypes between healthy human individuals. The CDR3 is 15 residues long. Deletions cut 5 bases from V and 2 bases from J, with 14 bases between. CDR1 is MNHEY, CDR2 SMNVEV, per germline (reference sequence). The genomic DNA of each subset was split evenly across several immunoSEQ plates. Clones were read by immunoSEQ multiplex PCR, and TCRdb kept only the in-frame ones, dropping some. Of under 1,900,000 clones in the sample, approximately 98.5% were seen once. The sequencing sample was made of naive CD4+ T cells sorted from blood. Subset noted: CD45RA+ positively selected. The chain couples TRBV27 to TRBJ2-3; no clear D. This TCR came from a man aged 25 to 40 in good health. CDR3 sequence (DNA): TGTGCCAGCAGTCGGACCACCAAATTCACAGATACGCAGTATTTT. Its translation: CASSRTTKFTDTQYF.